The 14 T cell receptor beta chains reported below all come from one sample, sequenced in a study of beta chain features in type 1 diabetes. Study results and caveats: All four CD4+ subsets from Type 1 diabetes patients carried moderately but significantly shorter TCRB CDR3s.

As every portion of the isolated RNA was reverse transcribed, the sequencing read expressed TCRB transcripts. TCRdb keeps only in-frame clones here, not all; method: immunoSEQ multiplex PCR. The repertoire holds roughly 150,000 clones, 6.5% to 8.5% seen once, with 0.5% in the top ten. The antigens for these receptors are not known. What was sequenced was central memory CD4+ T cells from blood. These receptors came from a man younger than 35 with type 1 diabetes.

There are a few counts of this clone. V usage is TRBV18 and J usage is TRBJ1-4; D gene unclear. Looked up from germline, CDR1 is KGHSH and CDR2 is LQKENI. This CDR3 comprises 13 residues. The V gene lost 1 base and the J gene lost 12 bases, with 12 bases spanning the gap. CDR3 protein: CASSPLPRVELFF. CDR3 DNA sequence: TGTGCCAGCTCACCACTCCCCCGGGTAGAACTGTTTTTT.

This clone was detected a few times. This rearrangement joins TRBV19 to TRBJ1-2; 9 positions match TRBD1. CDR1 and CDR2 from the germline V gene are LNHDA and SQIVND (reference sequence). The CDR3 length is 18 residues. V lost 7 bases to trimming and J lost 4 bases; unmatched junction nucleotides: 19. This CDR3 reads CASTRFGTGRGESYGYTF. The CDR3 DNA follows: TGTGCCAGTACAAGATTCGGGACAGGGAGAGGCGAGAGCTATGGCTACACCTTC. The full variable domain, rest sourced from reference TRBV19 and TRBJ1-2, is DGGITQSPKYLFRKEGQNVTLSCEQNLNHDAMYWYRQDPGQGLRLIYYSQIVNDFQKGDIAEGYSVSREKKESFPLTVTSAQKNPTAFYLCASTRFGTGRGESYGYTFGSGTRLTVV.

The chain couples TRBV5-5 to TRBJ1-1; the D is unclear. V shed 1 base and J shed 1 base, with 14 bases lying between them. This CDR3 contains 16 residues. Germline CDR1 reads SGHKS; CDR2 reads YYEKEE (reference sequence). The CDR3 DNA reads TGTGCCAGCAGCTTGAGGTGGGCCCCACCGAACACTGAAGCTTTCTTT. Residues: CASSLRWAPPNTEAFF. Supplemented by reference TRBV5-5 and TRBJ1-1, the full variable domain reads DAGVTQSPTHLIKTRGQQVTLRCSPISGHKSVSWYQQVLGQGPQFIFQYYEKEERGRGNFPDRFSARQFPNYSSELNVNALLLGDSALYLCASSLRWAPPNTEAFFGQGTRLTVV.

This clone was counted a few times. The chain has TRBV5-6 and TRBJ1-2; TRBD1 is a possible D gene (5 bases). The germline V gene encodes CDR1 SGHDT and CDR2 YYEEEE. V dropped 4 bases and J dropped 13 bases, with 17 bases sitting between them. The CDR3 is 12 amino acids. The CDR3 loop is CASSPGLLRCTF. The CDR3 DNA is TGTGCCAGCAGCCCGGGACTCCTTAGGTGCACCTTC.

The table lists this clone with a few counts. The V call is TRBV19, the J call TRBJ2-1; the match to TRBD2 covers 9 bases. CDR1 is LNHDA and CDR2 is SQIVND in the germline V gene (reference sequence). The CDR3 covers 16 residues. The V gene end was trimmed by 5 bases and the J gene end by 7 bases; junction bases not matched to a gene: 12. This CDR3 is CASSPGLASQGNEQFF. The CDR3 nucleotides are TGTGCCAGTAGTCCGGGACTAGCTTCACAAGGGAATGAGCAGTTCTTC.

The sample holds a few counts of this clone. The chain links TRBV19 to TRBJ2-7; no definite D call. Germline values: CDR1 LNHDA, CDR2 SQIVND (reference sequence). The ends were cut back, 3 bases at V and 0 bases at J, with 9 bases in the middle. The CDR3 is 14 residues long. CDR3 amino acids: CASSMAVSSYEQYF. In DNA form, the CDR3 reads TGTGCCAGTAGTATGGCGGTGAGCTCCTACGAGCAGTACTTC.

Ten or more counts support this clone. The sample holds other DNA sequences that translate to the same CDR3. The rearrangement links TRBV2 to TRBJ1-1; 7 bases map to TRBD1. The CDR3 runs 13 residues. Germline V gene data show CDR1 as SNHLY and CDR2 as FYNNEI. V lost 4 bases, J lost 1 base, and 0 bases stayed unmatched. CDR3 nucleotide sequence: TGTGCCAGCAGTGGACAGGGGAACACTGAAGCTTTCTTT. Amino acid sequence: CASSGQGNTEAFF.

This chain joins TRBV6-6 and TRBJ2-7, with no clear D. Trimming shortened V by 8 bases and J by 7 bases, and 18 bases separated the two germline ends. Germline V gene lookup returns CDR1 MNHNY and CDR2 SVGAGI (reference sequence). This CDR3 contains 13 residues. The CDR3 region has the DNA TGTGCCAGCTGCACCGGAGAAATGTGGGAGCAGTACTTC. Translated: CASCTGEMWEQYF.

The chain uses TRBV7-2 and TRBJ2-5, with 8 bases that match TRBD2. Germline V gene sequence: CDR1 SGHTA, CDR2 FQGNSA. CDR3 length equals 17 residues. V gave up 2 bases and J gave up 1 base; unmatched junction bases: 9. The CDR3 is CASSLWAGGTTQETQYF. The CDR3 coding sequence is TGTGCCAGCAGCTTATGGGCGGGGGGAACTACCCAAGAGACCCAGTACTTC.

This clone was counted a few times. V and J are TRBV9 and TRBJ2-3, with D perhaps TRBD2 (6 bases). The CDR3 covers 21 residues. V lost 0 bases to trimming and J lost 4 bases, with 30 bases between them. Germline values: CDR1 SGDLS, CDR2 YYNGEE. CDR3 loop: CASSVVEPRRGERRGPDTQYF. The CDR3 DNA follows: TGTGCCAGCAGCGTAGTTGAGCCCAGGAGAGGCGAGCGGAGGGGACCAGATACGCAGTATTTT.

This clone was counted only a few times. The CDR3 loop is CASSQVAGTSGTSKSGANVLTF. In DNA form, the CDR3 reads TGCGCCAGCAGCCAAGTGGCAGGGACTAGCGGGACATCGAAATCTGGGGCCAACGTCCTGACTTTC. The V and J genes are TRBV4-1 and TRBJ2-6; 13 nucleotides match TRBD2. Germline V lookup: CDR1 MGHRA, CDR2 YSYEKL. The CDR3 has 22 amino acids. V was pared by 1 base and J by 1 base, with 13 bases of the junction left unmatched.

This clone appeared a few times. The genes are TRBV27 and TRBJ2-1, with TRBD2 as a possible D gene (7 bases). The V and J ends lost 5 bases and 6 bases respectively, with 14 bases between them. Germline CDR1 reads MNHEY; CDR2 reads SMNVEV (reference sequence). CDR3 length equals 14 residues. This chain's CDR3 is CASSREGGFNEQFF. CDR3 nucleotide sequence: TGTGCCAGCAGTAGGGAGGGGGGTTTCAATGAGCAGTTCTTC.

The chain employs TRBV15 and TRBJ2-4; 9 positions agree with TRBD1. CDR3 length: 16 amino acids. V shed 2 bases, J shed 2 bases, and the junction held 4 bases outside the gene matches. From germline, CDR1 is LNHNV and CDR2 YYDKDF (reference sequence). CDR3 sequence: CATSRRDRVPKNIQYF. CDR3 nucleotide sequence: TGTGCCACCAGCAGACGGGACAGGGTACCCAAAAACATTCAGTACTTC. The complete variable domain, with remaining parts taken from reference TRBV15 and TRBJ2-4, reads DAMVIQNPRYQVTQFGKPVTLSCSQTLNHNVMYWYQQKSSQAPKLLFHYYDKDFNNEADTPDNFQSRRPNTSFCFLDIRSPGLGDTAMYLCATSRRDRVPKNIQYFGAGTRLSVL.

The chain employs TRBV30 and TRBJ2-1; D gene ambiguous. Trimming removed 0 bases at V and 4 bases at J, with 16 bases between. CDR3 length equals 16 residues. CDR1 is GTSNPN, CDR2 SVGIG, per germline (reference sequence). The CDR3 protein is CAWSVQDRTGYNEQFF. The CDR3 bases are TGTGCCTGGAGTGTACAAGATAGAACGGGTTACAATGAGCAGTTCTTC. Full variable domain (outside the CDR3, taken from reference TRBV30 and TRBJ2-1): SQTIHQWPATLVQPVGSPLSLECTVEGTSNPNLYWYRQAAGRGLQLLFYSVGIGQISSEVPQNLSASRPQDRQFILSSKKLLLSDSGFYLCAWSVQDRTGYNEQFFGPGTRLTVL.